This T cell receptor (beta chain) was obtained from a study of CD8 T cells in Susac syndrome. Negative isolation yielded CD8+ and CD4+ T cells; FACS enriched TEMRA cells. Findings and limits, study-wide: The number of individuals included in the study's TCR sequencing and HLA analysis was acknowledged as relatively small.

With random hexamers, roughly 0.45 to 1 ug RNA was reverse transcribed. MiXCR was run by TCRdb on the immunoSEQ multiplex PCR reads, yielding one entry per CDR3 protein. The sample consists of about 69,000 distinct CDR3 sequences, about 91% of them appearing once. V was pared by 4 bases and J by 0 bases, with 2 bases of the junction left unmatched. Germline-derived CDR1 and CDR2 are SGHNT and YYREEE (reference sequence). This CDR3 region has 15 residues. Points on this clonotype: Its antigen is unknown.

J is TRBJ2-2 and V is TRBV5-4; 8 nucleotides agree with TRBD1. The sequence was obtained from a human donor with multiple sclerosis. The specimen was CD8+ T cells from PBMCs. CDR3 in DNA: TGTGCCAGCAGCGGACAGGGAACGAACACCGGGGAGCTGTTTTTT. This encodes CASSGQGTNTGELFF.